This T cell receptor (beta chain) was found in a study of beta chain features in type 1 diabetes. All of the isolated RNA was reverse transcribed, so expressed TCRB transcripts were sequenced. Data came from immunoSEQ multiplex PCR; TCRdb stores just in-frame clones and leaves some out. The sample has 900,000 or so clones, 15% to 20% seen once. This clone turned up a few times. Its cognate antigen is unknown. Other DNA sequences within the sample encode an identical CDR3. Trimming stripped 3 bases from V and 0 bases from J, with 7 bases between. There are 14 residues in the CDR3. Germline CDR1 reads SEHNR; CDR2 reads FQNEAQ (reference sequence). The study's findings and limits: Because the template was cDNA, high-expressing cells might be over-represented. Diminished insertions and augmented deletions at VDJ junctions characterized type 1 diabetes patients. Across patients, naive, central memory and Treg TCRB repertoires exhibited apparently greater similarity than was observed across healthy donors.

The clonotype originates from a woman younger than 35 in good health. The rearrangement links TRBV7-9 to TRBJ2-3; D perhaps matches TRBD2 (6 bases). Sequenced: naive CD4+ T cells from blood. CDR3 DNA: TGTGCCAGCAGCTTGGGACTTAGCACAGATACGCAGTATTTT. As protein: CASSLGLSTDTQYF. The entire variable domain, with the rest obtained from reference TRBV7-9 and TRBJ2-3, is as follows: DTGVSQNPRHKITKRGQNVTFRCDPISEHNRLYWYRQTLGQGPEFLTYFQNEAQLEKSRLLSDRFSAERPKGSFSTLEIQRTEQGDSAMYLCASSLGLSTDTQYFGPGTRLTVL.